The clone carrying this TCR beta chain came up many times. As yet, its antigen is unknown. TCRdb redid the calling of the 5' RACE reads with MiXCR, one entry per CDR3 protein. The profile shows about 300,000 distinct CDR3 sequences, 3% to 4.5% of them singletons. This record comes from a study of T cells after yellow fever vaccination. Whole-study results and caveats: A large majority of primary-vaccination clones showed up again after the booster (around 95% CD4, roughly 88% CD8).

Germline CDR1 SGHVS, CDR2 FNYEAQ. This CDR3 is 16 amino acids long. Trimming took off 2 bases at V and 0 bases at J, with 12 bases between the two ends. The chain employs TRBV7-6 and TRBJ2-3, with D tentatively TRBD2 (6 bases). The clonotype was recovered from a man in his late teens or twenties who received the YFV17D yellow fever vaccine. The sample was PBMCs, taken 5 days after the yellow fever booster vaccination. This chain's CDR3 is CASSLFAGISTDTQYF. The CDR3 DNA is TGTGCCAGCAGCTTATTTGCGGGGATTAGCACAGATACGCAGTATTTT.